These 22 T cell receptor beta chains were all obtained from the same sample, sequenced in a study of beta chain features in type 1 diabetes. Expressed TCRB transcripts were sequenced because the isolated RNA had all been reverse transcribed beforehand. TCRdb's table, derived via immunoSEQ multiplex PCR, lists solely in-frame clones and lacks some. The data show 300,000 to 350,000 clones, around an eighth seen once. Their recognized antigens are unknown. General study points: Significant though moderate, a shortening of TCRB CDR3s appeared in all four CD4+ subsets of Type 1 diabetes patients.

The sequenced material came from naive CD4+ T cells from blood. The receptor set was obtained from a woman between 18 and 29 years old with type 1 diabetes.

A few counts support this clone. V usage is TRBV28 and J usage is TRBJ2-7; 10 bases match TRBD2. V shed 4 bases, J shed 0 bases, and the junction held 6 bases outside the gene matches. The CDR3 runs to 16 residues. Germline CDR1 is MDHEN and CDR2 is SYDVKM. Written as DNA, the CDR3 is TGTGCCAGCAGTTCGATACTAGCGGGAAGCTCCTACGAGCAGTACTTC. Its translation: CASSSILAGSSYEQYF.

The CDR3: CASSLEGKRARWVEQFF. CDR3 bases: TGTGCCAGCAGCTTGGAGGGGAAAAGGGCCCGGTGGGTTGAGCAGTTCTTC. The chain recombines TRBV5-6 with TRBJ2-1; D is possibly TRBD1 (5 bases). Per germline, CDR1 SGHDT and CDR2 YYEEEE. The CDR3 runs 17 residues. V lost 0 bases and J lost 9, with 22 bases in between.

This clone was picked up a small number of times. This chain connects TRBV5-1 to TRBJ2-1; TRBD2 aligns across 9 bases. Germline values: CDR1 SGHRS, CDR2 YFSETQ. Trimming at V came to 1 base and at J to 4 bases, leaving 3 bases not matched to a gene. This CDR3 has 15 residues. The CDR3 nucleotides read TGCGCCAGCAGCTTGTTGAGCGGGGGGTACAATGAGCAGTTCTTC. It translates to CASSLLSGGYNEQFF.

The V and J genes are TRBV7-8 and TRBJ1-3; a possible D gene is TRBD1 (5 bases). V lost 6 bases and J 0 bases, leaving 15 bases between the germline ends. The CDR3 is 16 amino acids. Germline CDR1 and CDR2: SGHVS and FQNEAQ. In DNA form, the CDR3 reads TGTGCCAGCAGGGAGTTAGGGGCTAGCTCTGGAAACACCATATATTTT. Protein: CASRELGASSGNTIYF.

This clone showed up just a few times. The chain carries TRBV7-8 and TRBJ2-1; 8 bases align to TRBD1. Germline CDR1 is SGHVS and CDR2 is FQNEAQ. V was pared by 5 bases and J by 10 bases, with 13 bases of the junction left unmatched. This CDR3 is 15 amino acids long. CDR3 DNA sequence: TGTGCCAGCAGCCGTATACCCCGGACAGGGAACGAGCAGTTCTTC. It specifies CASSRIPRTGNEQFF.

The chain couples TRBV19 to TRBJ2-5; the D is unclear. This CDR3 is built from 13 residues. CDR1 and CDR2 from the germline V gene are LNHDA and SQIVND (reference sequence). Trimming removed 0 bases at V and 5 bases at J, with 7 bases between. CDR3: CASSIDEYETQYF. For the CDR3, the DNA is TGTGCCAGTAGTATAGATGAGTATGAGACCCAGTACTTC.

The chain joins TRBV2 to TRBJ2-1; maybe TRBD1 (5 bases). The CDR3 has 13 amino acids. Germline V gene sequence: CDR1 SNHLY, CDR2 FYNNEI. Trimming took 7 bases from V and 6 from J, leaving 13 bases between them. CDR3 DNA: TGTGCCAGCAACCTTAGGGGCATCAATGAGCAGTTCTTC. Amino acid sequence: CASNLRGINEQFF. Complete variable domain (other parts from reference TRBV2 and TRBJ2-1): EPEVTQTPSHQVTQMGQEVILRCVPISNHLYFYWYRQILGQKVEFLVSFYNNEISEKSEIFDDQFSVERPDGSNFTLKIRSTKLEDSAMYFCASNLRGINEQFFGPGTRLTVL.

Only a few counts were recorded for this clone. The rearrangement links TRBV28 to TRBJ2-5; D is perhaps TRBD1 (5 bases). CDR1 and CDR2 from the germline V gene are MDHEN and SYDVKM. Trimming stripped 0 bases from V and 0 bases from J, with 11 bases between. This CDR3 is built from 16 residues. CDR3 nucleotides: TGTGCCAGCAGTTTATGGTCAGGGTGGGACCAAGAGACCCAGTACTTC. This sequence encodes CASSLWSGWDQETQYF.

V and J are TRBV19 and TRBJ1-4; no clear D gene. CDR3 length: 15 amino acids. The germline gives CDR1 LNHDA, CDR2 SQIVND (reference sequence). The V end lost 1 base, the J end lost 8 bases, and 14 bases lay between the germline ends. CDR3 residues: CASSIGAFGREKLFF. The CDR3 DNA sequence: TGTGCCAGTAGTATAGGGGCCTTTGGCCGGGAAAAACTGTTTTTT.

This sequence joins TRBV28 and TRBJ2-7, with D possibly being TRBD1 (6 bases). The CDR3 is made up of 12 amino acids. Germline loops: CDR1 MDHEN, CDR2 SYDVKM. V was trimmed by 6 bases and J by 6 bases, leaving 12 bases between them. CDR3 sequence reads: CASRQTGVEQYF. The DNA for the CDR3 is TGTGCCAGCAGACAGACAGGTGTCGAGCAGTACTTC.

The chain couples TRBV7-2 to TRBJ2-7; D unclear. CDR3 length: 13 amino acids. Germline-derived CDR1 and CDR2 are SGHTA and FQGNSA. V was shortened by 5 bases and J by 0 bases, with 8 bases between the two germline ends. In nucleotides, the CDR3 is TGTGCCAGCAGCGTCGGGTTCTCCTACGAGCAGTACTTC. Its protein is CASSVGFSYEQYF.

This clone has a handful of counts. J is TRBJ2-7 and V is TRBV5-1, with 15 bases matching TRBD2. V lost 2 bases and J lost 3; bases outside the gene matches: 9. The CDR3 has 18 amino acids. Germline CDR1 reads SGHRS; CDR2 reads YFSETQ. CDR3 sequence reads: CASSFGLAGGPGGYEQYF. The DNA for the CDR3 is TGCGCCAGCAGCTTCGGACTAGCGGGAGGGCCGGGGGGCTACGAGCAGTACTTC.

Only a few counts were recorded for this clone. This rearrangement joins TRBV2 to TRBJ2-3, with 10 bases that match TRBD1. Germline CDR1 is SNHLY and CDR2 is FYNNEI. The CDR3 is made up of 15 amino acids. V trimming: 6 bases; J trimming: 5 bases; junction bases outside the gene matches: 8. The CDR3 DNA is TGTGCCAGCAGCCCGGGACAGGGGTCTGGAGATACGCAGTATTTT. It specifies CASSPGQGSGDTQYF.

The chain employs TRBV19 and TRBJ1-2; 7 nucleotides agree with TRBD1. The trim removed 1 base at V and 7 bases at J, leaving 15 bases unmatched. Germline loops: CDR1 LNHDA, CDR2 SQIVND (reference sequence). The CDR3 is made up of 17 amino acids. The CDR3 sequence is CASSIVREIRGTRGYTF. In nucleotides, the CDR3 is TGTGCCAGTAGTATAGTCCGGGAAATCAGGGGGACGCGTGGCTACACCTTC. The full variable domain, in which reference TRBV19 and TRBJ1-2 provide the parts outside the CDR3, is DGGITQSPKYLFRKEGQNVTLSCEQNLNHDAMYWYRQDPGQGLRLIYYSQIVNDFQKGDIAEGYSVSREKKESFPLTVTSAQKNPTAFYLCASSIVREIRGTRGYTFGSGTRLTVV.

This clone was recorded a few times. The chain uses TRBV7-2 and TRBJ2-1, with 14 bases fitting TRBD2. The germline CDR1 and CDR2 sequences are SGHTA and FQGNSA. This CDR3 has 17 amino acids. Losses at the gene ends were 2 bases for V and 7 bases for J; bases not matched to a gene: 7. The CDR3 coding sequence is TGTGCCAGCAGCTTACCGGGACTAGCGGGAGTAAGTAATGAGCAGTTCTTC. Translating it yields CASSLPGLAGVSNEQFF.

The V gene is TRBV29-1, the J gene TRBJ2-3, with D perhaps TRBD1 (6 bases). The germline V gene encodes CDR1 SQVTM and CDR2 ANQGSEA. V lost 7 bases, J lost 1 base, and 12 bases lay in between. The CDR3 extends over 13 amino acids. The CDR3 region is CSDLRGGTDTQYF. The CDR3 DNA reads TGCAGCGATCTCAGGGGTGGCACAGATACGCAGTATTTT.

The CDR3 spells CASSRTGSLAYEQYF. The DNA of the CDR3 is TGTGCCAGCAGCCGCACAGGGTCCCTAGCCTACGAGCAGTACTTC. The chain employs TRBV27 and TRBJ2-7; possible D gene TRBD1, 6 bases. Germline V gene lookup returns CDR1 MNHEY and CDR2 SMNVEV (reference sequence). The CDR3 loop spans 15 amino acids. Trimming stripped 6 bases from V and 2 bases from J, with 17 bases between.

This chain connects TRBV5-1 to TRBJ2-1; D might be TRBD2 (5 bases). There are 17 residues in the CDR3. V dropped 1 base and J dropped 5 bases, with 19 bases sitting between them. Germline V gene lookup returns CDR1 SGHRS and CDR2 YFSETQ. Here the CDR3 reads CASSLTPPGFGHNEQFF. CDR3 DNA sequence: TGCGCCAGCAGCTTGACCCCTCCGGGGTTCGGTCACAATGAGCAGTTCTTC.

In nucleotides, the CDR3 is TGTGCCAGCAGCTTAAGGATGGCAGGGATTTTCTCTGGGGCCAACGTCCTGACTTTC. It encodes CASSLRMAGIFSGANVLTF. V gene TRBV7-9 combines with J gene TRBJ2-6, with D possibly TRBD1 on 5 matching bases. V lost 2 bases, J lost 0 bases, and 17 bases lay in between. Germline V gene data show CDR1 as SEHNR and CDR2 as FQNEAQ (reference sequence). The CDR3 is made up of 19 amino acids.

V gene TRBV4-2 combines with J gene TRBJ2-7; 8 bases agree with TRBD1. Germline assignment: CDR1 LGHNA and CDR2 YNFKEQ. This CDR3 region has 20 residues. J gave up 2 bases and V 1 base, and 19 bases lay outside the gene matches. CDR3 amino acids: CASSQARLGQASEDPYEQYF. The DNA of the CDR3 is TGTGCCAGCAGCCAAGCCCGACTGGGACAGGCCTCGGAGGATCCCTACGAGCAGTACTTC.

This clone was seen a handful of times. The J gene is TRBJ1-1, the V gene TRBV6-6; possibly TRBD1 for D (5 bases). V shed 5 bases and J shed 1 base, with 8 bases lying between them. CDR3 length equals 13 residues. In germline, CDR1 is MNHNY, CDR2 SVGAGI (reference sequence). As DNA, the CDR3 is TGTGCCAGCAGTCCCGGGGGGAACACTGAAGCTTTCTTT. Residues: CASSPGGNTEAFF.

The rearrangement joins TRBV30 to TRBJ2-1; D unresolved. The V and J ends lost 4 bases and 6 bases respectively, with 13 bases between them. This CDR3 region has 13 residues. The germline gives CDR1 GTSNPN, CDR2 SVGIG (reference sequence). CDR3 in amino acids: CAWNSASVNEQFF. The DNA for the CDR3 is TGTGCCTGGAATTCAGCTAGTGTCAATGAGCAGTTCTTC.